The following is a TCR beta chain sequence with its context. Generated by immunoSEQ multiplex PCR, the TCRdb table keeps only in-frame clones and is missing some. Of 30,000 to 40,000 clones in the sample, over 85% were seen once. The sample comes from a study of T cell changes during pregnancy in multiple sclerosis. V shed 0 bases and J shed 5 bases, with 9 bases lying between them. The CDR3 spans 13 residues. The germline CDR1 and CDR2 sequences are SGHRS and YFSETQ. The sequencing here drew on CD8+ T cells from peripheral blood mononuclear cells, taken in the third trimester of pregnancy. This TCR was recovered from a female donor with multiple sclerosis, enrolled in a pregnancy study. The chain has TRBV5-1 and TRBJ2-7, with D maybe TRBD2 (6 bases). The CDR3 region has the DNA TGCGCCAGCAGCTTGGCCGGGGGAAACGAGCAGTACTTC. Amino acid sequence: CASSLAGGNEQYF.